What follows are 3 T cell receptor beta chains derived from one specimen sequenced in a study of CD8 T cell repertoires and HIV-1 epitope variants. The table came from immunoSEQ multiplex PCR; TCRdb's copy has only in-frame clones and leaves some out. The table lists approximately 5,700 clones, 55% to 75% of them singletons. Their antigen targets remain unknown. The sample comprised cultured CD8+ T cells derived from PBMCs. These receptors were taken from a male donor with HIV.

The chain uses TRBV27 and TRBJ2-1; either TRBD1 or TRBD2 may fit D (5 bases each). This CDR3 has 14 residues. The V end was cut by 1 base, the J end by 3 bases, with 7 bases between. Germline V CDR1 and CDR2: MNHEY, SMNVEV (reference sequence). The CDR3: CASSLWGNYNEQFF. CDR3 nucleotides: TGTGCCAGCAGTTTATGGGGGAACTACAATGAGCAGTTCTTC.

V gene TRBV28 combines with J gene TRBJ2-7; the D is unclear. From germline, CDR1 is MDHEN and CDR2 SYDVKM. V was cut by 6 bases and J by 4 bases, with 10 bases left in between. This CDR3 has 12 residues. The CDR3 here is CASSNDQYEQYF. The CDR3 region has the DNA TGTGCCAGCAGCAACGATCAATACGAGCAGTACTTC.

This chain links TRBV9 with TRBJ1-3, with no clear D. Germline V CDR1 and CDR2: SGDLS, YYNGEE. The CDR3 length is 14 residues. Trimming took 0 bases from V and 4 from J, leaving 8 bases between them. The CDR3 DNA follows: TGTGCCAGCAGCGTAGGGGTACGCGGAAACACCATATATTTT. It encodes CASSVGVRGNTIYF.